Below, one T cell receptor beta chain is given with its context. What this receptor recognizes is not known. The sample holds no much larger clone one base away, and base qualities are not on file. The data derive from a study of identical twins (dated by TCRdb to the mid-2010s). Some background on the complete study: TCR alpha and beta repertoires from monozygotic twins, unrelated adults of various ages and cord blood were deep-sequenced to test whether fetal clonotypes persist. Replicate twin experiments were performed at different times using different library preparation protocols to rule out contamination.

All donors were healthy Caucasians. Three pairs of female monozygotic twins, all aged about 18 to 30 years, were included in the twin cohort. Positive isolation kits from Invitrogen were used to isolate CD4+ and CD8+ T cell populations. Study-wide conclusions, independent of this receptor: Abundant cord blood beta clonotypes carried fewer insertions; young adult naive repertoires showed a weaker similar trend, while memory repertoires showed none. Zero-insertion analyses could be partly confounded by invariant T cells such as MAIT and iNKT, although diverse VJ usage argued against such confounding for most clonotypes. In monozygotic twins, recombination models systematically underestimated out-of-frame TCR alpha sharing, but the models matched the sharing seen between unrelated individuals. Out-of-frame TCR alpha sequences shared between twins showed an excess of low generation-probability sequences compared with coincidental sharing between unrelated individuals. Because the same donors could not be followed over many years, the conclusions relied on cross-sectional statistical analysis. In beta out-of-frame sequences, excess twin sharing was weaker, because having fewer shared sequences lowered the signal-to-noise ratio.

V is pruned by 5 bases and J by 2 bases, leaving 8 bases of the junction without a gene match. The CDR3 measures 16 amino acids from cysteine to phenylalanine. Only the CDR3 region is kept as DNA, spanning 48 bases read in frame from base 1. CDR1 and CDR2, per the germline V gene, are WSHSY and SAAADI. Library prep was done by 5' RACE. The instrument was an Illumina HiSeq 2000. Template switching added a universal primer binding site, and the final cDNA carried a unique molecular identifier that allowed TCR cDNA molecules to be counted accurately. Specific primers in the conserved constant-segment region were used to synthesize first-strand cDNA for TCR alpha and beta chains. To control for contamination, each cDNA library was double barcoded with a SMART-Mk sample barcode plus Illumina barcodes. TruSeq adapter sequences along with Illumina sample barcodes were introduced in two successive PCR steps. Sequencing of the TCR alpha and beta cDNA libraries was done on the Illumina HiSeq platform using custom primers. In the paper's pipeline: Raw reads were processed with MiGEC to extract unique molecular identifiers, and MiXCR was used to determine CDR3 positions. Recombination models were inferred per individual with the repgenHMM and IGoR tools using an EM algorithm. The tcR package in R was used for shared clonotype analysis, with sharing normalized by the product of cloneset sizes. Out-of-frame nonproductive sequences were analyzed to study raw recombination free of thymic and clonal selection effects. TCRdb reran the public reads through fastp at Q25 and MiXCR, keeping productive beta chains. Rows with a matching CDR3 protein are joined into one entry that keeps the most common DNA and genes. The V and J calls were determined by TCRdb, not by the authors. The sample yields approximately 190,000 distinct CDR3 sequences; 15% were counted once. Around two fifths of the sample lies in the top ten.

These sequences were also reported in another study, on T cells expressing NK-cell markers. Per that second paper: In sorted CD3+CD56+NKG2C+, CD3+CD56+NKG2C- and CD3+CD56-NKG2C+ T-cell subsets from about eight donors, TCR beta-chain repertoires were profiled. Of the eight sequenced donors, seven were found to be HCMV-seropositive and one was found to be HCMV-seronegative. To restrict sorting to alphabetaTCR-expressing T cells, an anti-gammadeltaTCR antibody was added in several experiments. In over 5 donors, the dominant CD3+CD56+NKG2C+ clonotypes were among the top 10 CD8+ clonotypes and accounted for about 1.0-7.5% of CD8+ T cells. Those dominant clonotypes were again the most abundant among CD3+CD56-NKG2C+ cells in a few donors, at about 28.3-60.1%. It remained unclear whether the expanded NKG2C-expressing T cell clones were specific for HCMV antigens. The eight sequenced donors were randomly selected healthy volunteers, three men and five women. HCMV-specific IgG was detected in serum with a commercial ELISA kit to determine HCMV serostatus. MIGEC was used to demultiplex reads and group reads by UMI, and MiTCR was used to assemble and quantify clonotypes. Only TCR cDNA sequences supported by at least two reads were kept to exclude erroneous sequences. The tcR package was used for downstream repertoire analysis, and clonotypes were matched across fractions by CDR3 nucleotide sequence plus V segment. VDJmatch was used to annotate antigen specificity against VDJdb, with one amino acid substitution allowed in CDR3.

The V and J segments used are TRBV10-2 and TRBJ1-5; TRBD1 agrees with 8 junctional bases. This receptor was obtained from a woman under 30 in good health. Material: CD8+ T cells sorted from blood. The sequence in DNA is TGCGCCAGCAGTAAGACAGGGGCCGGAGGCAATCAGCCCCAGCATTTT. The resulting protein is CASSKTGAGGNQPQHF.